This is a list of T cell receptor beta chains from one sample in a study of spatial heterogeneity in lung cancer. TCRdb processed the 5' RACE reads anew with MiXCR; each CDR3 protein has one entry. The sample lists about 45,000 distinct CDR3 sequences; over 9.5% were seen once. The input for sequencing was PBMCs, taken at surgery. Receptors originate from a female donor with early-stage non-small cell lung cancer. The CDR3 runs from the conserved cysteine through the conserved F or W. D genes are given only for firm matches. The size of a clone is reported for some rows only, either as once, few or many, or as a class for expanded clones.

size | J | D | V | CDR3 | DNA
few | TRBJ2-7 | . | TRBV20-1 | CSALPPDGSYEQYF | TGCAGTGCTCTCCCCCCTGACGGCTCCTACGAGCAGTACTTC
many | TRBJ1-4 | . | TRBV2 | CASRGGLRLNEKLFF | TGTGCCAGCAGAGGTGGCCTGCGACTGAATGAAAAACTGTTTTTT
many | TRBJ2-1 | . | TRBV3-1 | CASRLSVTSNEQFF | TGTGCCAGCAGGCTATCCGTGACTAGCAATGAGCAGTTCTTC
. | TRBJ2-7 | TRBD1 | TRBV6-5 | CASSWDRGRYEQYF | TGTGCCAGCAGCTGGGACAGGGGGCGATACGAGCAGTACTTC
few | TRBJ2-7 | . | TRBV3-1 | CASSSPQGFYEQYF | TGTGCCAGCAGCTCGCCTCAGGGGTTCTACGAGCAGTACTTC
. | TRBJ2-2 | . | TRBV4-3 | CASSHWGRGKTGELFF | TGCGCCAGCAGCCATTGGGGCAGGGGAAAAACCGGGGAGCTGTTTTTT
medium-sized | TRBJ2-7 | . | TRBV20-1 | CSASLETYSYEQYF | TGCAGTGCTTCACTAGAAACTTACTCCTACGAGCAGTACTTC
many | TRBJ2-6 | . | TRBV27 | CASSSRGPGANVLTF | TGTGCCAGCAGTTCCCGCGGTCCGGGGGCCAACGTCCTGACTTTC
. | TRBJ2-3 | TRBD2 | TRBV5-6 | CASSPLGAGSTDTQYF | TGTGCCAGCAGCCCCCTTGGAGCGGGGAGCACAGATACGCAGTATTTT
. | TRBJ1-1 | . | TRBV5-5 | CASSLLGTKNTEAFF | TGTGCCAGCAGCTTGCTCGGGACAAAGAACACTGAAGCTTTCTTT
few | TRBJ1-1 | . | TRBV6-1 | CASSGIRDLAAFF | TGTGCCAGCAGTGGAATCCGGGACCTAGCAGCTTTCTTT
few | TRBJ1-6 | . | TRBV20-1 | CSARVLNNSPLHF | TGCAGTGCTAGAGTGCTGAACAATTCACCCCTCCACTTT
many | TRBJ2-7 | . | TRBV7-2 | CASSLTPTGSYEQYF | TGTGCCAGCAGCTTGACCCCGACAGGCTCCTACGAGCAGTACTTC
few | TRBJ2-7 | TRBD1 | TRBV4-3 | CASSQRDSISYEQYF | TGCGCCAGCAGCCAAAGGGACAGCATTTCCTACGAGCAGTACTTC
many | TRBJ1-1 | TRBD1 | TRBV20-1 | CSAADREIAFF | TGCAGTGCCGCGGACAGGGAAATAGCTTTCTTT
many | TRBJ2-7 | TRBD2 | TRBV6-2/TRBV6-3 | CASSPGLAGIYEQYF | TGTGCCAGCAGCCCGGGACTAGCGGGAATCTACGAGCAGTACTTC
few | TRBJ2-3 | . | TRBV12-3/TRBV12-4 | CASSLWLSTDTQYF | TGTGCCAGCAGTTTATGGCTAAGCACAGATACGCAGTATTTT
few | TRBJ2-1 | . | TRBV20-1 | CSARDPGWQFF | TGCAGTGCTAGAGACCCCGGATGGCAGTTCTTC
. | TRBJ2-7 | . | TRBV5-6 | CASSPGLRGSYEQYF | TGTGCCAGCAGCCCAGGACTTCGGGGTTCCTACGAGCAGTACTTC
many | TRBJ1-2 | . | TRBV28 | CASSQPSYGYTF | TGTGCCAGCAGCCAACCGAGCTATGGCTACACCTTC
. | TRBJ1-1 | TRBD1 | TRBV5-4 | CASSPGGLNTEAFF | TGTGCCAGCAGCCCAGGGGGCCTGAACACTGAAGCTTTCTTT